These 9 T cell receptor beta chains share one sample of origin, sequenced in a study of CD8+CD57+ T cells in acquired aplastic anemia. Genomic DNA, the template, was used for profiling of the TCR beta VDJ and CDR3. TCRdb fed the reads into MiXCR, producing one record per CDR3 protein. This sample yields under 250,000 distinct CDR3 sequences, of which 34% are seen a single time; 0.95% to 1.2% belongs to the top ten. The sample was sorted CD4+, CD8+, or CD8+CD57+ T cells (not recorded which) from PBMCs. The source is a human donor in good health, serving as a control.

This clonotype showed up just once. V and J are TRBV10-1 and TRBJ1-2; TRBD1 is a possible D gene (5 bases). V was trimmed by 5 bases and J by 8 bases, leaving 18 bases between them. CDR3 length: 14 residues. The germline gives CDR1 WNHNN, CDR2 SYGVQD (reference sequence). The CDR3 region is CASSNGRAPGGYTF. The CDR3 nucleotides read TGCGCCAGCAGTAATGGCAGGGCGCCTGGCGGCTACACCTTC.

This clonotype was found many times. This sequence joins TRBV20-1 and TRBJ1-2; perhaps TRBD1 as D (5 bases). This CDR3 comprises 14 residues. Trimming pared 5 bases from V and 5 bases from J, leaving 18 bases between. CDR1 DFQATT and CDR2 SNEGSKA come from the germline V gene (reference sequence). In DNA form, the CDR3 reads TGCAGTGCTTTAACCCAGGGTCTAGGGTATGGCTACACCTTC. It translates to CSALTQGLGYGYTF.

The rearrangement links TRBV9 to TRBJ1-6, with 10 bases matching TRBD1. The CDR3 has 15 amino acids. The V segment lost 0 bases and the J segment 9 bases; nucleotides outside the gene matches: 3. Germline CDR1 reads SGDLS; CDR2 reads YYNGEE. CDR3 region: CASSVAGQGLSPLHF. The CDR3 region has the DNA TGTGCCAGCAGCGTAGCGGGACAGGGGCTTTCACCCCTCCACTTT. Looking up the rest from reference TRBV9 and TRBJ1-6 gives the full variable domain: DSGVTQTPKHLITATGQRVTLRCSPRSGDLSVYWYQQSLDQGLQFLIQYYNGEERAKGNILERFSAQQFPDLHSELNLSSLELGDSALYFCASSVAGQGLSPLHFGNGTRLTVT.

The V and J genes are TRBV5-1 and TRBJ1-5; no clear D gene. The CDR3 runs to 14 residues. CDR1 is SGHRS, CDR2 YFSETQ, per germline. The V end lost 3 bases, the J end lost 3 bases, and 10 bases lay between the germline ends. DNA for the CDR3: TGCGCCAGCAGCTCTGACGGGGTCAATCAGCCCCAGCATTTT. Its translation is CASSSDGVNQPQHF.

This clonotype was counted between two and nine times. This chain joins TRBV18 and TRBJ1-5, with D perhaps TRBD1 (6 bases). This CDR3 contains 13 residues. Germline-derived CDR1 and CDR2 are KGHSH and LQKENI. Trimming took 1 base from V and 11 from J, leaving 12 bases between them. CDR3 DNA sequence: TGTGCCAGCTCACCACACGGGGGCGCGGCCCAGCATTTT. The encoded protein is CASSPHGGAAQHF.

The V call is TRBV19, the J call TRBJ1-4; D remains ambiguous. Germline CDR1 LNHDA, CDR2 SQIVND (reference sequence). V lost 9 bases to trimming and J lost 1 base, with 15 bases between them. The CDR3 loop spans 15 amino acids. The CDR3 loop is CASSAFGQTNEKLFF. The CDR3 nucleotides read TGTGCCAGCAGCGCTTTTGGCCAAACTAATGAAAAACTGTTTTTT.

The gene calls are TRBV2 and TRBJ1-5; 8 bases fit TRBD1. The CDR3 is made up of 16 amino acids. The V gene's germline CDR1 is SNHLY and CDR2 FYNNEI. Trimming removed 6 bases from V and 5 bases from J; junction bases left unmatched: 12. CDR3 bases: TGTGCCAGCAGAGTACAGGGGGTCCTGGTCTATCAGCCCCAGCATTTT. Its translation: CASRVQGVLVYQPQHF.

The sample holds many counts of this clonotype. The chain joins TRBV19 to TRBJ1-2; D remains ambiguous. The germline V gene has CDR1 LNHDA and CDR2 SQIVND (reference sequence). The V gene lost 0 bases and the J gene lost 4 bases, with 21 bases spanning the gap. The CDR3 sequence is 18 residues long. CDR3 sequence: CASSIEHGWGSFVYGYTF. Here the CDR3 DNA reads TGTGCCAGTAGTATAGAACACGGGTGGGGTTCTTTCGTCTATGGCTACACCTTC.

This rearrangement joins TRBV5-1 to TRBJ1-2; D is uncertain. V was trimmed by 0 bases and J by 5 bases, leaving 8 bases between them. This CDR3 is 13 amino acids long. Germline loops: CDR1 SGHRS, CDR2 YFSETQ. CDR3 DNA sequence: TGCGCCAGCAGCTTGGCCCTGGGGTATGGCTACACCTTC. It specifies CASSLALGYGYTF. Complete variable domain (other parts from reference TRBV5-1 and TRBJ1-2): KAGVTQTPRYLIKTRGQQVTLSCSPISGHRSVSWYQQTPGQGLQFLFEYFSETQRNKGNFPGRFSGRQFSNSRSEMNVSTLELGDSALYLCASSLALGYGYTFGSGTRLTVV.